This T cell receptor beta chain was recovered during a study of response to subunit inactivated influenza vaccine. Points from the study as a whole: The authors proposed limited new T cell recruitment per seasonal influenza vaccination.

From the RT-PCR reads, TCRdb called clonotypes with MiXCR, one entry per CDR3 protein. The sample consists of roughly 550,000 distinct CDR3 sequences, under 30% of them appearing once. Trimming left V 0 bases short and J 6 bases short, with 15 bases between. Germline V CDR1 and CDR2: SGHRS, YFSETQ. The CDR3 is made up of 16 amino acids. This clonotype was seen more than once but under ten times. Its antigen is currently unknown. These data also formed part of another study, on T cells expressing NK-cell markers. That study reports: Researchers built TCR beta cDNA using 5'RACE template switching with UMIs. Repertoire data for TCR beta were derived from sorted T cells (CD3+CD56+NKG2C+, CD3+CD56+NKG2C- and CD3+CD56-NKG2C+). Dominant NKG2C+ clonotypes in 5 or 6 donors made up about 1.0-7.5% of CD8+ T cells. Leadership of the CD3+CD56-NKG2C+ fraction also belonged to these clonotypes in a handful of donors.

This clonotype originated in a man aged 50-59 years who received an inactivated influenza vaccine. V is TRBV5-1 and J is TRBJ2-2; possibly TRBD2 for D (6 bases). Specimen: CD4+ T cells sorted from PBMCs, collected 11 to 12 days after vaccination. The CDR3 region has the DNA TGCGCCAGCAGCTTGGCCCCCAACGGGGGATCCGGGGAGCTGTTTTTT. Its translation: CASSLAPNGGSGELFF. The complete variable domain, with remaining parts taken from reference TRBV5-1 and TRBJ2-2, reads KAGVTQTPRYLIKTRGQQVTLSCSPISGHRSVSWYQQTPGQGLQFLFEYFSETQRNKGNFPGRFSGRQFSNSRSEMNVSTLELGDSALYLCASSLAPNGGSGELFFGEGSRLTVL.